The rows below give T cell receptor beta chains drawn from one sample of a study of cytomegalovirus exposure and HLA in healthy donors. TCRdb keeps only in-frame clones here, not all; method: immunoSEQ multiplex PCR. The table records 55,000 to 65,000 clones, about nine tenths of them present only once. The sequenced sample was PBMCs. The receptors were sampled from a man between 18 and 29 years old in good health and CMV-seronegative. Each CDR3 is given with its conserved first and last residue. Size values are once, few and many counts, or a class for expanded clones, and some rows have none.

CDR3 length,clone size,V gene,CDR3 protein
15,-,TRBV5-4,CASSYRTSGADTQYF
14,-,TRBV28,CASSLEWRAGELFF
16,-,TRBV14,CASSHRGTGGKVTQYF
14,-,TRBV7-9,CASATRTGVDGYTF
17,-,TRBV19,CASSLPPAGGLWNEQFF
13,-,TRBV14,CASSHSLGDEAFF
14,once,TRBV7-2,CASSLVEATYEQYF
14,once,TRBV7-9,CASSLGTGDNEQFF
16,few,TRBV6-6,CASSYSPTSGNYEQYF
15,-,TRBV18,CASSPTQTGMDGYIF
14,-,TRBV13,CASSWGRGPGEQYF
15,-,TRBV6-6,CASSPTGGFNYGYTF
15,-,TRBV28,CASSTPGQGNEKLFF
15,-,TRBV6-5,CASSYSKGQPYEQYF
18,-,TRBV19,CASSLGRWGGFSNQPQHF
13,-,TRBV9,CASSPQGRTEAFF
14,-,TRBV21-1,CASFSGMATDTQYF
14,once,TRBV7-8,CASSVRLAENEQFF
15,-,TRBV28,CASSQTGGSGTEAFF
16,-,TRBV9,CASSPSEKRLLGEQFF
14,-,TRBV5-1,CASSRGPFAETQYF
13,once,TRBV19,CASSIDRGSEQYF
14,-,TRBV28,CASSSQGAYYEQYF
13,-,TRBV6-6,CASTWEGQQPQHF
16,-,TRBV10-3,CAISESEGLALNEQFF
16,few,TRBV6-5,CASSYSFQGMNTEAFF
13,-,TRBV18,CASSPGGNTEAFF
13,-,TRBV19,CASSGGRNNEQFF
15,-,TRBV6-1,CASSEALREGHTQYF
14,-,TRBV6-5,CASSYSTENTEAFF
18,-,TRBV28,CASSFRYRLAGEYNEQFF
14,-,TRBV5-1,CASSGGEGDYGYTF
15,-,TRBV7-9,CASSLASGINYGYTF
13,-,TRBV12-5,CASALSLDNEQFF
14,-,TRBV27,CASTSTGLNTEAFF
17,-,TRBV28,CASSFEGLAGGQGEQFF
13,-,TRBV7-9,CASSRSSDYEQYF
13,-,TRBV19,CASNGQGATEQFF
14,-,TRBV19,CASTLQGVGTEAFF
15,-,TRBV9,CASSKRPGTNNEQFF
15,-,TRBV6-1,CASTSLAGHTDTQYF